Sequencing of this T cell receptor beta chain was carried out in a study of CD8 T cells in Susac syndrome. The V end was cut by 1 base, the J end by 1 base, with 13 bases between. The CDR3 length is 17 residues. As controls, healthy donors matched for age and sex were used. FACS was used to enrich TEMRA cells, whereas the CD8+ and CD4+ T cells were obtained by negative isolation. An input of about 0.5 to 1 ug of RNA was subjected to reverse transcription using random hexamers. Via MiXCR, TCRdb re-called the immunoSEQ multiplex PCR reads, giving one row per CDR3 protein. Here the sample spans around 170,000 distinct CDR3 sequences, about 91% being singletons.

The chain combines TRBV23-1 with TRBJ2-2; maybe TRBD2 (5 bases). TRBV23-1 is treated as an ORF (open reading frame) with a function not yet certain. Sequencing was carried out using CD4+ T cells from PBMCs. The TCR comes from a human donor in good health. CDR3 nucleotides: TGCGCCAGCAGTCAATGGCAGGCGGGTCAGAACACCGGGGAGCTGTTTTTT. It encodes CASSQWQAGQNTGELFF.